This record covers a single T cell receptor (beta chain). Its specificity is unknown. The protocol was immunoSEQ multiplex PCR, while the TCRdb copy is restricted to in-frame clones and leaves out a portion. This sample yields approximately 140,000 clones, of which just over 90% are seen a single time; 0.7% to 1% belongs to the top ten. The data originate from a study of T cell responses to AZD1222 COVID-19 vaccine. The study's findings and limits: The peak T cell response came first, and repertoires were sampled only after it. Clonal diversity may have been underestimated in mostly white British donors.

This clonotype was sampled from an adult in good health. The sample was peripheral blood, taken on day 0 of MenACWY control vaccination.

In DNA, the CDR3 is TGTGCCAGCAGTCTTCAGTCCCCGGGGTGGAATGAGCAGTTCTTC. Residues: CASSLQSPGWNEQFF. The V and J genes are TRBV27 and TRBJ2-1, with a tentative D call TRBD2 (5 bases). The CDR3 spans 15 residues. Germline V gene lookup returns CDR1 MNHEY and CDR2 SMNVEV (reference sequence). V dropped 5 bases and J dropped 7 bases, with 18 bases sitting between them.